This T cell receptor beta chain was profiled in a study of blood T cell repertoires in COVID-19. For the study at large: Spain, Italy and the United States supplied samples that represented acute and convalescent COVID-19. From T cells, B-cell-depleted T cells, or PBMCs came the material, which was cDNA or gDNA.

Method: immunoSEQ multiplex PCR; TCRdb's copy keeps in-frame clones and lacks some. Of tens of thousands of clones listed, under 90% are singletons. The CDR3 consists of 14 residues. CDR1 and CDR2 from the germline V gene are PRHDT and FYEKMQ (reference sequence). V lost 4 bases, J lost 2 bases, and 12 bases lay in between. The sequence was obtained from a woman of 80 years or more with acute or convalescent COVID-19. The sample consisted of peripheral blood. The chain is built from TRBV13 and TRBJ2-7; D may be TRBD1 (6 bases). CDR3 loop: CASSYSDRTYEQYF. CDR3 DNA: TGTGCCAGCAGCTACTCGGACAGAACCTACGAGCAGTACTTC.